Listed here are 18 T cell receptor beta chains from one sample, sequenced in a study of blood T cell repertoires in COVID-19. The repertoire was sequenced with immunoSEQ multiplex PCR; TCRdb's copy has only in-frame clones and lacks some. In the table there are about 33,000 clones, around four fifths of which are singletons. Source material: peripheral blood. The receptors originated from a man aged 80 or over with acute or convalescent COVID-19.

The chain employs TRBV27 and TRBJ1-3; D gene unclear. Looked up from germline, CDR1 is MNHEY and CDR2 is SMNVEV (reference sequence). Deletions cut 10 bases from V and 3 bases from J, with 13 bases between. The CDR3 runs 13 residues. The CDR3 here is CATRSSGGNTIYF. For the CDR3, the DNA is TGTGCCACCCGTTCGAGTGGTGGAAACACCATATATTTT.

The chain carries TRBV10-3 and TRBJ2-7, with TRBD1 matching over 8 bases. This CDR3 is built from 14 residues. Trimming removed 6 bases from V and 5 bases from J; junction bases left unmatched: 9. The germline V gene encodes CDR1 ENHRY and CDR2 SYGVKD. CDR3 nucleotides: TGTGCCATCAGGGTCCCGGGACAGGTTAACGAGCAGTACTTC. Protein sequence: CAIRVPGQVNEQYF.

This chain uses TRBV2 with TRBJ1-1, with a tentative D call TRBD1 (5 bases). Germline V CDR1 and CDR2: SNHLY, FYNNEI. Trimming shortened V by 2 bases and J by 1 base, and 8 bases separated the two germline ends. This CDR3 spans 14 amino acids. CDR3 DNA: TGTGCCAGCAGTGAATGGCAGGGGAACACTGAAGCTTTCTTT. It translates to CASSEWQGNTEAFF.

This clone occurred once. The rearrangement links TRBV21-1 to TRBJ2-1; the table calls TRBD2, which could not be checked here. TRBV21-1 is a listed pseudogene. The CDR3 covers 15 residues. The CDR3 sequence: CASSNAHRVYNEQFF. The CDR3 nucleotides read TGTGCCAGCAGCAACGCGCACCGAGTATACAATGAGCAGTTCTTC.

This chain links TRBV9 with TRBJ2-3, with 7 bases lining up with TRBD2. Germline V gene sequence: CDR1 SGDLS, CDR2 YYNGEE. Unmatched junction bases numbered 11, after V lost 3 bases and J lost 4 bases. This CDR3 region has 16 residues. Here the CDR3 reads CASSAPLARRSDTQYF. DNA for the CDR3: TGTGCCAGCAGCGCACCACTAGCGCGGAGATCAGATACGCAGTATTTT. Looking up the rest from reference TRBV9 and TRBJ2-3 gives the full variable domain: DSGVTQTPKHLITATGQRVTLRCSPRSGDLSVYWYQQSLDQGLQFLIQYYNGEERAKGNILERFSAQQFPDLHSELNLSSLELGDSALYFCASSAPLARRSDTQYFGPGTRLTVL.

The chain carries TRBV6-5 and TRBJ1-2, with 10 bases matching TRBD1. CDR1 is MNHEY and CDR2 is SVGAGI in the germline V gene. The J segment lost 8 bases and the V segment lost 5 bases, leaving 8 bases of the junction unmatched. The CDR3 has 14 residues. The CDR3 sequence: CASSPRQGANGYTF. The CDR3 region has the DNA TGTGCCAGCAGTCCACGACAGGGGGCGAACGGCTACACCTTC.

This clone was seen only a few times. The genes are TRBV7-9 and TRBJ2-5, with D maybe TRBD1 (6 bases). The V end was cut by 3 bases, the J end by 4 bases, with 12 bases between. Germline loops: CDR1 SEHNR, CDR2 FQNEAQ (reference sequence). The CDR3 totals 14 residues. The CDR3: CASSFGGGVETQYF. The CDR3 DNA follows: TGTGCCAGCAGCTTTGGTGGGGGCGTAGAGACCCAGTACTTC. The full variable domain, with the rest looked up from reference TRBV7-9 and TRBJ2-5, is DTGVSQNPRHKITKRGQNVTFRCDPISEHNRLYWYRQTLGQGPEFLTYFQNEAQLEKSRLLSDRFSAERPKGSFSTLEIQRTEQGDSAMYLCASSFGGGVETQYFGPGTRLLVL.

This clone occurred a few times. The chain joins TRBV5-1 to TRBJ1-6, with 9 bases aligning to TRBD1. CDR3 length: 12 residues. After removal of 8 bases from V and 7 bases from J, the junction contained 1 base not matched to a gene. Germline assignment: CDR1 SGHRS and CDR2 YFSETQ. As DNA, the CDR3 is TGCGCCAGTGGGACAGGGAATTCACCCCTCCACTTT. Its translation: CASGTGNSPLHF.

This clone was picked up a small number of times. V usage is TRBV19 and J usage is TRBJ1-2, with 8 bases that match TRBD1. V lost 6 bases and J lost 2; bases outside the gene matches: 5. The length of the CDR3 is 14 residues. CDR1 and CDR2 from the germline V gene are LNHDA and SQIVND (reference sequence). The CDR3 protein is CASRSRQGNYGYTF. The CDR3 coding sequence is TGTGCCAGTAGATCCCGACAGGGGAACTATGGCTACACCTTC.

CDR3 sequence: CASSLGQGLNEQFF. The CDR3 region has the DNA TGCGCCAGCAGCTTAGGACAGGGTTTGAATGAGCAGTTCTTC. The genes are TRBV5-1 and TRBJ2-1; 8 bases are shared with TRBD1. Losses at the gene ends were 2 bases for V and 7 bases for J; bases not matched to a gene: 5. The CDR3 runs to 14 residues. Looked up from germline, CDR1 is SGHRS and CDR2 is YFSETQ.

This chain uses TRBV7-2 with TRBJ2-7; the match to TRBD1 covers 8 bases. The CDR3 totals 14 residues. Unmatched junction bases numbered 8, after V lost 1 base and J lost 9 bases. Germline V lookup: CDR1 SGHTA, CDR2 FQGNSA. CDR3 coding DNA: TGTGCCAGCAGCTTAGAGGGCAGGGGGCGCCGGCAGTACTTC. Translated: CASSLEGRGRRQYF.

The chain uses TRBV29-1 and TRBJ1-1; TRBD1 is a possible D gene (6 bases). The CDR3 loop spans 13 amino acids. Germline loops: CDR1 SQVTM, CDR2 ANQGSEA. V was trimmed by 5 bases and J by 10 bases, leaving 20 bases between them. In nucleotides, the CDR3 is TGCAGCGTTCGGACAGTGGGGGAACGGGGAGCTTTCTTT. This encodes CSVRTVGERGAFF.

V and J are TRBV18 and TRBJ2-7; TRBD1 matches at 8 bases. CDR1 and CDR2 from the germline V gene are KGHSH and LQKENI. CDR3 length equals 15 residues. V shed 4 bases, J shed 6 bases, and the junction held 11 bases outside the gene matches. CDR3 sequence: CASSQIGQGAGEQYF. CDR3 in DNA: TGTGCCAGCTCACAGATAGGTCAGGGGGCAGGCGAGCAGTACTTC.

The sample holds one count of this clone. V gene TRBV12-5 combines with J gene TRBJ1-6, with D maybe TRBD1 (5 bases). Germline loops: CDR1 LGHNT, CDR2 FRNRAP. This CDR3 comprises 15 residues. V dropped 5 bases and J dropped 9 bases, with 17 bases sitting between them. In DNA form, the CDR3 reads TGTGCTAGTGGTCCTTCCCGACAGCTGGGTTCACCCCTCCACTTT. It codes for CASGPSRQLGSPLHF.

V and J are TRBV7-3 and TRBJ2-2; 10 bases line up with TRBD2. The germline gives CDR1 SGHTA, CDR2 FQGTGA. V was pared by 5 bases and J by 5 bases, with 8 bases of the junction left unmatched. This CDR3 comprises 16 residues. The CDR3 DNA follows: TGTGCCAGCAGCCTAGGATTAGCGGGGGGAACCGGGGAGCTGTTTTTT. Residues: CASSLGLAGGTGELFF.

This sequence joins TRBV4-1 and TRBJ2-1; 15 bases align to TRBD2. The CDR3 totals 18 residues. V trimming: 0 bases; J trimming: 7 bases; junction bases outside the gene matches: 7. Germline-derived CDR1 and CDR2 are MGHRA and YSYEKL. The CDR3 sequence is CASSQDGTSGGNRNEQFF. CDR3 DNA: TGCGCCAGCAGCCAAGACGGGACTAGCGGGGGGAATCGGAATGAGCAGTTCTTC.

The chain employs TRBV29-1 and TRBJ2-5; TRBD1 aligns across 10 bases. Per the germline V gene, CDR1 is SQVTM and CDR2 is ANQGSEA. V lost 6 bases and J lost 7; bases outside the gene matches: 11. The CDR3 loop spans 14 amino acids. The CDR3 spells CSVLLTGGLGTQYF. The CDR3 DNA follows: TGCAGCGTCCTTTTGACAGGGGGCCTCGGGACCCAGTACTTC. The full variable domain, with the rest looked up from reference TRBV29-1 and TRBJ2-5, is SAVISQKPSRDICQRGTSLTIQCQVDSQVTMMFWYRQQPGQSLTLIATANQGSEATYESGFVIDKFPISRPNLTFSTLTVSNMSPEDSSIYLCSVLLTGGLGTQYFGPGTRLLVL.

V gene TRBV7-2 combines with J gene TRBJ2-1, with a tentative D call TRBD2 (6 bases). The CDR3 runs to 15 residues. Germline lookup yields CDR1 SGHTA and CDR2 FQGNSA. V lost 5 bases and J lost 4, with 15 bases in between. The CDR3 DNA follows: TGTGCCAGCAGCAAAACTAGCATTCAATACAATGAGCAGTTCTTC. Protein sequence: CASSKTSIQYNEQFF.